The 11 T cell receptor beta chains below all came from one sample that was sequenced in a study of regulatory dendritic cells for organ transplantation. These TCRs' antigens remain unknown. Assay used: immunoSEQ multiplex PCR; TCRdb lists only in-frame clones, some missing. The sample has approximately 12,000 clones, roughly 91% seen once. Allogeneic regulatory or mature dendritic cells were co-cultured for approximately 5 days with CFSE-labeled sorted T cells at 1:10. Input material: naive CD8+ T cells from blood cultured with regulatory dendritic cells. Indicated subset: CD45RA+ naive T cells. The receptors were gathered from a human donor in good health.

DNA of the CDR3: TGTGCCAGCGGCTCGACAGATGGCTACACCTTC. Its protein product is CASGSTDGYTF. The chain carries TRBV6-5 and TRBJ1-2, with D perhaps TRBD1 (5 bases). The germline V gene has CDR1 MNHEY and CDR2 SVGAGI. Trimming shortened V by 8 bases and J by 6 bases, and 10 bases separated the two germline ends. The CDR3 covers 11 residues.

The J gene is TRBJ1-3, the V gene TRBV6-6; D ambiguous. Germline V CDR1 and CDR2: MNHNY, SVGAGI (reference sequence). Trimming removed 2 bases from V and 0 bases from J, with 11 bases in between. The CDR3 has 16 amino acids. The CDR3 protein is CASSYGQPTSGNTIYF. CDR3 DNA sequence: TGTGCCAGCAGTTACGGGCAGCCGACCTCTGGAAACACCATATATTTT.

V and J are TRBV30 and TRBJ2-1; no clear D. Germline CDR1 reads GTSNPN; CDR2 reads SVGIG (reference sequence). V was clipped by 2 bases and J by 0 bases, with 8 bases between them. CDR3 size: 14 residues. The CDR3 sequence: CAWSPLSSYNEQFF. The CDR3 DNA sequence: TGTGCCTGGAGTCCCTTGTCCTCCTACAATGAGCAGTTCTTC. The full variable domain, rest sourced from reference TRBV30 and TRBJ2-1, is SQTIHQWPATLVQPVGSPLSLECTVEGTSNPNLYWYRQAAGRGLQLLFYSVGIGQISSEVPQNLSASRPQDRQFILSSKKLLLSDSGFYLCAWSPLSSYNEQFFGPGTRLTVL.

The V and J genes are TRBV7-9 and TRBJ1-5, with D perhaps matching TRBD1 (6 bases). Germline assignment: CDR1 SEHNR and CDR2 FQNEAQ (reference sequence). Trimming left V 6 bases short and J 6 bases short, with 18 bases between. The CDR3 is 15 residues long. In DNA form, the CDR3 reads TGTGCCAGCAGTAGTGACAGGACTAGGGGTCAGCCCCAGCATTTT. Residues: CASSSDRTRGQPQHF.

The rearrangement joins TRBV30 to TRBJ2-7, with a weak D call TRBD1 (7 bases). Germline lookup yields CDR1 GTSNPN and CDR2 SVGIG (reference sequence). This CDR3 region has 14 residues. With 0 bases removed from V and 3 bases from J, the gap between germline ends came to 12 bases. CDR3 coding DNA: TGTGCCTGGAGTGTAGGAGGGGGCGGCTACGAGCAGTACTTC. It codes for CAWSVGGGGYEQYF.

The chain employs TRBV30 and TRBJ2-7, with D perhaps assigned TRBD1 or TRBD2 (5 bases each). This CDR3 is built from 14 residues. Germline V gene data show CDR1 as GTSNPN and CDR2 as SVGIG (reference sequence). The V end was cut by 0 bases, the J end by 5 bases, with 14 bases between. DNA for the CDR3: TGTGCCTGGAGTGTTTGGGGGAGTGGGAACGAGCAGTACTTC. Translation: CAWSVWGSGNEQYF.

The chain joins TRBV27 to TRBJ1-2, with TRBD1 matching over 7 bases. The ends lost 0 bases at V and 5 bases at J; junction bases unmatched: 6. Germline CDR1 is MNHEY and CDR2 is SMNVEV (reference sequence). CDR3 size: 15 residues. This CDR3 is CASSLSVTGSYGYTF. The CDR3 bases are TGTGCCAGCAGTTTATCGGTGACAGGGTCATATGGCTACACCTTC.

This chain uses TRBV5-6 with TRBJ2-7; 10 nucleotides match TRBD1. Germline CDR1 and CDR2: SGHDT and YYEEEE. V shed 0 bases, J shed 2 bases, and the junction held 2 bases outside the gene matches. This CDR3 has 15 amino acids. The CDR3 sequence is CASSLGQGAPYEQYF. CDR3 bases: TGTGCCAGCAGCTTGGGACAGGGGGCCCCCTACGAGCAGTACTTC.

The chain carries TRBV7-9 and TRBJ2-3; D is ambiguous. Germline V gene data show CDR1 as SEHNR and CDR2 as FQNEAQ (reference sequence). This CDR3 region has 15 residues. The V and J ends lost 3 bases and 1 base respectively, with 11 bases between them. CDR3 sequence (DNA): TGTGCCAGCAGCTTCGGACCCTACGGCACAGATACGCAGTATTTT. This codes for CASSFGPYGTDTQYF.

This clone was recorded only once. The gene calls are TRBV9 and TRBJ2-3, with D possibly TRBD2 on 6 matching bases. CDR1 is SGDLS, CDR2 YYNGEE, per germline. The V gene lost 3 bases and the J gene lost 6 bases, with 17 bases spanning the gap. There are 15 residues in the CDR3. The CDR3 here is CASSAEGLLADTQYF. In DNA form, the CDR3 reads TGTGCCAGCAGCGCAGAGGGACTGCTTGCTGATACGCAGTATTTT.

The gene calls are TRBV5-3 and TRBJ1-2; tentative D call: TRBD1 (5 bases). TRBV5-3 is placed among ORFs of uncertain function. V lost 1 base to trimming and J lost 2 bases, with 6 bases between them. The CDR3 length is 13 residues. The CDR3 nucleotides read TGTGCCAGAAGCTTGCAGGGAAACTATGGCTACACCTTC. Its protein product is CARSLQGNYGYTF.